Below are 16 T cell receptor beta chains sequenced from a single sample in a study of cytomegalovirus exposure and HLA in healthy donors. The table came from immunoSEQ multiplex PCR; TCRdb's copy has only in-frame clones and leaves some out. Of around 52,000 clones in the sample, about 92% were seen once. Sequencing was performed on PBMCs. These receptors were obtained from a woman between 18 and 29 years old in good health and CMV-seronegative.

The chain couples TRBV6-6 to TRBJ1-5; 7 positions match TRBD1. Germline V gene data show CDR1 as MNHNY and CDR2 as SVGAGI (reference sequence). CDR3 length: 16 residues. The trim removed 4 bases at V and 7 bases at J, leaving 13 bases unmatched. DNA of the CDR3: TGTGCCAGCAGTTTCCCCTCGGACAGGATTGGCCAGCCCCAGCATTTT. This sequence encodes CASSFPSDRIGQPQHF.

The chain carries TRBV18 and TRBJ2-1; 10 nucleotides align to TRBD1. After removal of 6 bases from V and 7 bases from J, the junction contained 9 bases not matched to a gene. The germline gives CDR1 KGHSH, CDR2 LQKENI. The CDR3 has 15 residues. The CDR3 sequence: CASSPGTGVVNEQFF. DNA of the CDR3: TGTGCCAGCTCCCCCGGGACAGGGGTTGTGAATGAGCAGTTCTTC.

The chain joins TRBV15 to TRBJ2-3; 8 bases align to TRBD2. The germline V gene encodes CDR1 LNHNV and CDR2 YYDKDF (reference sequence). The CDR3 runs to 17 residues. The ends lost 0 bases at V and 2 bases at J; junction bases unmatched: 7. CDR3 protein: CATSRDFTGGPTDTQYF. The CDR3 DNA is TGTGCCACCAGCAGAGATTTTACGGGGGGGCCCACAGATACGCAGTATTTT.

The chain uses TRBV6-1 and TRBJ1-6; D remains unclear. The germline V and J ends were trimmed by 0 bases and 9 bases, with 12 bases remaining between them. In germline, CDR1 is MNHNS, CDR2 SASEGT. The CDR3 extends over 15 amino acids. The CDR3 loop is CASSEAGGQSSPLHF. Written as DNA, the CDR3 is TGTGCCAGCAGTGAAGCTGGAGGTCAGAGTTCACCCCTCCACTTT.

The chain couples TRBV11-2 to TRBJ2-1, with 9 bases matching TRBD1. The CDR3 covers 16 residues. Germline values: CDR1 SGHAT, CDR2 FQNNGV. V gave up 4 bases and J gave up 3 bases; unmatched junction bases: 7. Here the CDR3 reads CASSYSTGGIYNEQFF. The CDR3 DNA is TGTGCCAGCAGCTATTCTACAGGGGGCATCTACAATGAGCAGTTCTTC.

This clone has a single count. The CDR3 sequence: CASSKTGTHEQYV. As DNA, the CDR3 is TGTGCCAGCAGTAAAACAGGGACCCACGAGCAGTACGTC. The genes are TRBV6-6 and TRBJ2-7, with D maybe TRBD1 (6 bases). V lost 5 bases, J lost 5 bases, and 13 bases lay in between. The CDR3 sequence is 13 residues long. Germline CDR1 MNHNY, CDR2 SVGAGI (reference sequence).

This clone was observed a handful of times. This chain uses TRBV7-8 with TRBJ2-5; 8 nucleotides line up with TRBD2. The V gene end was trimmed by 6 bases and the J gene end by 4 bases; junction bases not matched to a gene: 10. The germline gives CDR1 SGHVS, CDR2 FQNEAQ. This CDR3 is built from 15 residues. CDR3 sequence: CASRELWRGAETQYF. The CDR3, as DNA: TGTGCCAGCAGGGAACTTTGGCGGGGGGCAGAGACCCAGTACTTC.

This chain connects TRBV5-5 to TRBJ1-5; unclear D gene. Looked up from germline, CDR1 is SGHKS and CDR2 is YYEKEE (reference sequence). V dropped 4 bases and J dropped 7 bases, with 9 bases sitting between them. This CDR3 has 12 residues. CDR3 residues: CASSLPGQPQHF. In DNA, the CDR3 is TGTGCCAGCAGCCTCCCCGGGCAGCCCCAGCATTTT.

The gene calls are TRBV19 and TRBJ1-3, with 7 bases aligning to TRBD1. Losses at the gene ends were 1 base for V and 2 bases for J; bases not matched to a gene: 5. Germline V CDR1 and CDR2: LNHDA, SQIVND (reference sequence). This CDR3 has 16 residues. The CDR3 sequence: CASSIAAGGTGNTIYF. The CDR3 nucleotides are TGTGCCAGTAGTATAGCGGCAGGGGGGACTGGAAACACCATATATTTT. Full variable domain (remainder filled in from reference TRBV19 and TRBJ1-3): DGGITQSPKYLFRKEGQNVTLSCEQNLNHDAMYWYRQDPGQGLRLIYYSQIVNDFQKGDIAEGYSVSREKKESFPLTVTSAQKNPTAFYLCASSIAAGGTGNTIYFGEGSWLTVV.

CDR3 in amino acids: CASTDPGQGTSEAFF. CDR3 bases: TGTGCCAGCACCGATCCGGGACAGGGGACTAGTGAAGCTTTCTTT. The chain couples TRBV6-1 to TRBJ1-1; 10 bases agree with TRBD1. J lost 7 bases, V lost 7 bases, and 12 bases had no gene match. The germline V gene has CDR1 MNHNS and CDR2 SASEGT. The CDR3 runs to 15 residues.

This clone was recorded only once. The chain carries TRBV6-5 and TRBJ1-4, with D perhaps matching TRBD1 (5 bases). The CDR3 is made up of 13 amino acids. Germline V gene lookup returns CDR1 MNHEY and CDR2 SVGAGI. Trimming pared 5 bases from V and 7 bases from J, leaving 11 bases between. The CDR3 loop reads CASSRDWGEKLFF. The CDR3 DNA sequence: TGTGCCAGCAGTCGGGACTGGGGTGAAAAACTGTTTTTT.

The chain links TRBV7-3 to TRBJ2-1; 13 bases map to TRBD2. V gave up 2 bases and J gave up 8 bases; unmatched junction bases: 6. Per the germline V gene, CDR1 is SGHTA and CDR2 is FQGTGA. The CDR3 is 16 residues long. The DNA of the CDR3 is TGTGCCAGCAGCTTAGTAGGGACTAGCGGGGTCGATGAGCAGTTCTTC. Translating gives CASSLVGTSGVDEQFF.

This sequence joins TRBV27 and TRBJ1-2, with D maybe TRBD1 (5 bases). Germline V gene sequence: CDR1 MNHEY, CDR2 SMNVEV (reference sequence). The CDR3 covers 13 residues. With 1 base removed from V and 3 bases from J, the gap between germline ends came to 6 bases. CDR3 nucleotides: TGTGCCAGCAGTTTATGGGGGGACTATGGCTACACCTTC. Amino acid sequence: CASSLWGDYGYTF.

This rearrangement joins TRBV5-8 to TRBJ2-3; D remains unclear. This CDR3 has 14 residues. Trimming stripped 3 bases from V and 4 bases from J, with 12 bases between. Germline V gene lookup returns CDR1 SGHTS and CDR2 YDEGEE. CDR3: CASSCPTCSDTQYF. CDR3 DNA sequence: TGTGCCAGCAGCTGCCCTACTTGTTCAGATACGCAGTATTTT.

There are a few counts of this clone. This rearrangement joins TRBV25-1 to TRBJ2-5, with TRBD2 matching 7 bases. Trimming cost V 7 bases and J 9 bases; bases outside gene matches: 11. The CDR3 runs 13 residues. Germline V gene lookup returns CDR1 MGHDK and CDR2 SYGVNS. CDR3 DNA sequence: TGTGCCAGCACCGGGGGAGGGCTCCGGCCCCAGTACTTC. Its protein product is CASTGGGLRPQYF.

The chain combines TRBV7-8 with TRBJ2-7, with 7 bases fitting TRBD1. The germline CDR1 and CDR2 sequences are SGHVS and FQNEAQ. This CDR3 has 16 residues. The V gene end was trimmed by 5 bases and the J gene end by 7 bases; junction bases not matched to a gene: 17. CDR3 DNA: TGTGCCAGCAGCCTTGGGACAGCGATCAACCGCGGTGAGCAGTACGTC. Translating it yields CASSLGTAINRGEQYV.